This entry concerns a single T cell receptor beta chain. The antigen it binds to is not known. Per-nucleotide qualities are absent, and no much larger clonotype sits a single base away. This entry is derived from a study of blood T cell repertoires in COVID-19 (dated by TCRdb to the early 2020s). Background for the entire study: Collaborator samples came from the United States, Italy and Spain and covered acute and convalescent phases of COVID-19. The material from the prospective study consisted of cDNA or gDNA derived from T cells, B-cell-depleted T cells, or PBMCs. Deeply sampled blood TCRbeta repertoires from subjects exposed to, actively infected with, or recovered from COVID-19 were included in the dataset. The repertoires were made available in a free public database intended to serve as a resource for research on the immune response to SARS-CoV-2. Samples were obtained from the ongoing ImmuneRACE study (first 160 participants) and from 1,254 subjects provided by 6 global collaborators. The sample metadata nearly always contained a de-identified subject ID, COVID-19 status, age in years and sex. Where HLA class I and class II types were available, the types were taken from metadata supplied by the sample provider, not from assay-based typing.

Overall results and qualifications from the work: Clinical and demographic metadata were provided uncurated, with the amount varying by source and participant.

TCRbeta CDR3 regions were amplified from genomic DNA by means of the immunoSEQ Assay, a bias-controlled multiplex PCR. The source study handled its data this way. Within the assay, amplification of reference gene primers was used to estimate how many nucleated cells each sample contained. Sequence reads were collapsed and filtered to measure the absolute abundance of every unique TCRbeta CDR3 rearrangement. For each sample, productive Simpson clonality was calculated as the square root of Simpson's diversity index across productive rearrangements. TCRdb carries this immuneACCESS record with in-frame sequences only. Its versions omit some clonotypes, under half of them owing to an unresolved V gene in the studies checked, with the rest unexplained. V, J and clone size are taken as reported in that table, and D and trimming were inferred from the DNA itself. This sample holds roughly 350,000 clones; about 92% were observed only once. The biggest ten clones account for roughly 18% of the sample.

In the prospective study, participants were roughly 18 to 89 years old, resided in 25 or so geographic areas of the United States, and were enrolled through a virtual design. To assign participants to cohorts, the prospective study relied on clinical history that participants themselves reported in a screening survey and a study questionnaire. ImmuneRACE Cohort 3 recovered participants were defined by two consecutive negative NP/OP PCR tests, healthcare professional clearance, or symptom resolution. Each participant in the prospective study had whole blood, serum and a nasopharyngeal or oropharyngeal swab collected by mobile phlebotomists. Additional blood draws and questionnaires over an approximately two-month period could optionally be provided by prospective study participants. Before DNA extraction, prospective study blood samples were shipped either frozen or at room temperature. From the cysteine through the phenylalanine, the CDR3 covers 14 amino acids. Here the CDR3 DNA is all that survives: 42 bases in frame from base 1. Trimming takes 1 base from V and 1 base from J, and the germline ends sit 7 bases apart. The germline V gene sets CDR1 to SGHAT and CDR2 to FQNNGV.

The rearrangement combines TRBV11-2 with TRBJ1-2; the D gene is not confidently resolved. Sequencing was done on a sample of PBMCs or T cells enriched from blood (not recorded which). The clonotype comes from a woman aged 25 to 39 who had recovered from COVID-19. The nucleotide sequence is TGTGCCAGCAGCTTAGGGGGAGATAACTATGGCTACACCTTC. It translates to CASSLGGDNYGYTF.